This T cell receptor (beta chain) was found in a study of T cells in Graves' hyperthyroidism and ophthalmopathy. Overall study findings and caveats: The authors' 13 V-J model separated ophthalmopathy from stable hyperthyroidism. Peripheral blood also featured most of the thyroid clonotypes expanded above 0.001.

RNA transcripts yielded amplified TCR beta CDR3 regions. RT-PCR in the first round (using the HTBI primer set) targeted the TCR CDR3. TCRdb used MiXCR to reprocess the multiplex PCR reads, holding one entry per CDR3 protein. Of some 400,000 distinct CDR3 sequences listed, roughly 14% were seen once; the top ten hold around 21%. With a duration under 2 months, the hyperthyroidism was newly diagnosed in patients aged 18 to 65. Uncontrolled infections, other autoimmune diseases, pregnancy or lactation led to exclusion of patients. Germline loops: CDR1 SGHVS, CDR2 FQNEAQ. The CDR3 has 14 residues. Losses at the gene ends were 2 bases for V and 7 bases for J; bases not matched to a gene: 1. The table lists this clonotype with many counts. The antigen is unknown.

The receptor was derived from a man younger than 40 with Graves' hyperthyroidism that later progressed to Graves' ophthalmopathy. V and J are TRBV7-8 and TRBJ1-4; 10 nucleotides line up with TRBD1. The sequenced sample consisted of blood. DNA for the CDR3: TGTGCCAGCAGCTTACGGACAGGGGGTGAAAAACTGTTTTTT. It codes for CASSLRTGGEKLFF.